This T cell receptor (beta chain) was retrieved from a study of CD8+CD57+ T cells in acquired aplastic anemia. CDR3 and TCR beta VDJ profiling relied on genomic DNA as the template. Using its own MiXCR run on the reads, TCRdb lists one record per CDR3 protein. This table has 200,000 or so distinct CDR3 sequences, around 50% appearing once. Individuals selected for sequencing had exhibited CD8+CD57+ cell expansion on flow cytometry. Each patient had severe acquired aplastic anemia. Sampling of blood occurred while the patients had still received no therapy. The V segment lost 4 bases and the J segment 5 bases; nucleotides outside the gene matches: 6. This CDR3 has 14 residues. The V gene's germline CDR1 is SGDLS and CDR2 YYNGEE. This clonotype was observed at least ten times.

This rearrangement joins TRBV9 to TRBJ2-5, with 9 bases identical to TRBD1. The sequenced sample was sorted CD4+, CD8+, or CD8+CD57+ T cells (not recorded which) from PBMCs. The receptor's source is a human donor with aplastic anemia. CDR3 sequence reads: CASSPGTGRETQYF. The DNA of the CDR3 is TGTGCCAGCAGCCCCGGGACAGGGCGGGAGACCCAGTACTTC. Variable domain in full (rest from reference TRBV9 and TRBJ2-5): DSGVTQTPKHLITATGQRVTLRCSPRSGDLSVYWYQQSLDQGLQFLIQYYNGEERAKGNILERFSAQQFPDLHSELNLSSLELGDSALYFCASSPGTGRETQYFGPGTRLLVL.